Following are 25 T cell receptor beta chains from one sample sequenced in a study of control samples from healthy donors and cancer patients. The data were produced by immunoSEQ multiplex PCR, yet TCRdb's version contains in-frame clones alone and is incomplete. The sample carries approximately 90,000 clones, approximately 84% recorded once. The sequencing input was PBMCs. These receptors came from a man aged 65 to 85 with lung cancer.

This chain connects TRBV18 to TRBJ2-1, with TRBD2 matching over 8 bases. This CDR3 contains 15 residues. CDR1 and CDR2 (germline): KGHSH, LQKENI. V was pared by 0 bases and J by 3 bases, with 1 base of the junction left unmatched. CDR3 region: CASSPPRGGYNEQFF. CDR3 nucleotide sequence: TGTGCCAGCTCACCACCTCGGGGGGGCTACAATGAGCAGTTCTTC.

The rearrangement links TRBV5-1 to TRBJ1-2, with D possibly matching TRBD1 (5 bases). There are 13 residues in the CDR3. Trimming took 3 bases from V and 7 from J, leaving 13 bases between them. Germline CDR1 is SGHRS and CDR2 is YFSETQ. CDR3: CASSSAGSSGYTF. The CDR3 DNA reads TGCGCCAGCAGCTCGGCAGGGAGTAGTGGCTACACCTTC.

This clone has a single count. The J gene is TRBJ2-3, the V gene TRBV24-1, with 8 positions matching TRBD1. V trimming: 3 bases; J trimming: 5 bases; junction bases outside the gene matches: 9. Germline V lookup: CDR1 KGHDR, CDR2 SFDVKD. The CDR3 is made up of 16 amino acids. DNA for the CDR3: TGTGCCACCAGTGATATGGACAGGGCTGAGGAAGATACGCAGTATTTT. This translates into CATSDMDRAEEDTQYF.

This clone was detected only once. The chain combines TRBV6-5 with TRBJ2-3; D remains unclear. Trimming took 0 bases from V and 2 from J, leaving 6 bases between them. The CDR3 is made up of 14 amino acids. Germline values: CDR1 MNHEY, CDR2 SVGAGI. DNA for the CDR3: TGTGCCAGCAGTTACTCGATATACACAGATACGCAGTATTTT. It is translated as CASSYSIYTDTQYF.

The CDR3 DNA sequence: TGCGCCAGCGGGATTGGACAGAGTAACACCGGGGAGCTGTTTTTT. It yields the protein CASGIGQSNTGELFF. The gene calls are TRBV4-3 and TRBJ2-2, with a weak D call TRBD1 (6 bases). This CDR3 is 15 amino acids long. Per the germline V gene, CDR1 is LGHNA and CDR2 is YSLEER. The V and J ends lost 8 bases and 2 bases respectively, with 15 bases between them.

The chain combines TRBV4-1 with TRBJ2-3; 8 bases are a match to TRBD2. J gave up 4 bases and V 4 bases, and 22 bases lay outside the gene matches. CDR1 MGHRA and CDR2 YSYEKL come from the germline V gene. This CDR3 has 20 residues. The CDR3 nucleotides are TGCGCCAGCAGCCTTACGCTGGCGGGGGGCAGAGTCATCCCTCCAGATACGCAGTATTTT. Protein product: CASSLTLAGGRVIPPDTQYF.

The gene calls are TRBV14 and TRBJ2-5, with 8 positions matching TRBD2. With 2 bases clipped from V and 1 base from J, the junction kept 3 bases outside the gene matches. Germline V gene data show CDR1 as SGHDN and CDR2 as FVKESK. CDR3 length equals 15 residues. CDR3 amino acids: CASSQYGGVQETQYF. The CDR3 bases are TGTGCCAGCAGCCAATACGGGGGGGTCCAAGAGACCCAGTACTTC.

In this sample, this clone turned up once. The chain combines TRBV25-1 with TRBJ2-7, with a tentative D call TRBD2 (6 bases). V was shortened by 3 bases and J by 6 bases, with 18 bases between the two germline ends. Germline V gene data show CDR1 as MGHDK and CDR2 as SYGVNS. This CDR3 spans 15 amino acids. CDR3 residues: CASSDLIGGFSEQYF. CDR3 nucleotides: TGTGCCAGCAGTGATTTAATAGGAGGGTTCAGCGAGCAGTACTTC.

The chain has TRBV7-3 and TRBJ2-5, with 9 bases matching TRBD1. The CDR3 sequence is 14 residues long. Trimming took 5 bases from V and 6 from J; bases not matched to a gene: 7. Germline CDR1 is SGHTA and CDR2 is FQGTGA. CDR3 loop: CASSPGQGSKTQYF. The DNA of the CDR3 is TGTGCCAGCAGCCCGGGACAGGGTAGCAAGACCCAGTACTTC.

This clone was seen a few times. The chain links TRBV5-1 to TRBJ2-5; D tentatively reads TRBD1 or TRBD2 (5 bases each). The CDR3 loop spans 16 amino acids. The V gene's germline CDR1 is SGHRS and CDR2 YFSETQ. Trimming removed 0 bases from V and 1 base from J, with 13 bases in between. The CDR3 DNA sequence: TGCGCCAGCAGCTTGGGAGGGGTTGCAGCCCAAGAGACCCAGTACTTC. Encoded protein: CASSLGGVAAQETQYF.

The chain has TRBV7-2 and TRBJ2-5, with 9 bases fitting TRBD2. J lost 2 bases, V lost 6 bases, and 13 bases had no gene match. Germline V gene data show CDR1 as SGHTA and CDR2 as FQGNSA. The CDR3 loop spans 17 amino acids. CDR3 sequence (DNA): TGTGCCAGCAGTTCCGCCCCGGGACTAGCAAATCAAGAGACCCAGTACTTC. It specifies CASSSAPGLANQETQYF.

V usage is TRBV5-1 and J usage is TRBJ2-3; the match to TRBD2 covers 9 bases. CDR1 and CDR2 (germline): SGHRS, YFSETQ. CDR3 length equals 14 residues. After removal of 4 bases from V and 5 bases from J, the junction contained 5 bases not matched to a gene. CDR3 amino acids: CASSRGGAVDTQYF. As DNA, the CDR3 is TGCGCCAGCAGCCGCGGGGGGGCCGTAGATACGCAGTATTTT.

The genes are TRBV7-2 and TRBJ1-2; D is ambiguous. CDR1 and CDR2 from the germline V gene are SGHTA and FQGNSA. Trimming stripped 4 bases from V and 4 bases from J, with 16 bases between. The CDR3 contains 15 residues. CDR3: CASSSRGRLSYGYTF. The CDR3 DNA reads as TGTGCCAGCAGCTCCAGAGGACGGCTCTCCTATGGCTACACCTTC. Filled out from reference TRBV7-2 and TRBJ1-2, the complete variable domain reads GAGVSQSPSNKVTEKGKDVELRCDPISGHTALYWYRQSLGQGLEFLIYFQGNSAPDKSGLPSDRFSAERTGGSVSTLTIQRTQQEDSAVYLCASSSRGRLSYGYTFGSGTRLTVV.

This chain uses TRBV20-1 with TRBJ2-1; the match to TRBD2 covers 7 bases. This CDR3 has 15 amino acids. CDR1 DFQATT and CDR2 SNEGSKA come from the germline V gene (reference sequence). Trimming took 3 bases from V and 9 from J; bases not matched to a gene: 14. The DNA of the CDR3 is TGCAGTGCTAGTCCCGGGGGGAGGGAGGTCACTGAGCAGTTCTTC. Amino acids: CSASPGGREVTEQFF.

The chain is built from TRBV15 and TRBJ1-5; 9 bases are a match to TRBD1. Trimming took 4 bases from V and 6 from J; bases not matched to a gene: 10. This CDR3 spans 16 amino acids. The germline V gene encodes CDR1 LNHNV and CDR2 YYDKDF (reference sequence). In nucleotides, the CDR3 is TGTGCCACCAGCATGTCCGGGACAGGGATAGTTCAGCCCCAGCATTTT. Its translation is CATSMSGTGIVQPQHF.

The genes are TRBV7-9 and TRBJ2-7, with a possible D match to TRBD2 (6 bases). V lost 5 bases, J lost 0 bases, and 23 bases lay in between. Germline V gives CDR1 SEHNR, CDR2 FQNEAQ (reference sequence). CDR3 length equals 18 residues. CDR3 DNA: TGTGCCAGCAGCCGTGGGCGCGGGGACCGACTTTACTCCTACGAGCAGTACTTC. Translated: CASSRGRGDRLYSYEQYF.

This clone was detected once. The CDR3 sequence: CSASGGPPKETQYF. The DNA for the CDR3 is TGCAGTGCTAGTGGGGGCCCCCCGAAGGAGACCCAGTACTTC. The chain is built from TRBV20-1 and TRBJ2-5, with D maybe TRBD1 (6 bases). V shed 3 bases and J shed 5 bases, with 16 bases lying between them. Looked up from germline, CDR1 is DFQATT and CDR2 is SNEGSKA (reference sequence). The CDR3 totals 14 residues.

This clone occurred a few times. The CDR3 region is CASRLTGSSGYTF. The CDR3 nucleotides read TGTGCCAGCAGGCTGACAGGGTCATCTGGCTACACCTTC. The chain links TRBV6-5 to TRBJ1-2; 7 positions agree with TRBD1. The CDR3 loop spans 13 amino acids. Losses at the gene ends were 6 bases for V and 7 bases for J; bases not matched to a gene: 8. CDR1 and CDR2 (germline): MNHEY, SVGAGI.

On this clone: This specimen includes other DNA sequences encoding the same CDR3. CDR3 nucleotide sequence: TGTGCCAGTAGTGGAGGGGTGGGGAACACTGAAGCTTTCTTT. It encodes CASSGGVGNTEAFF. The chain couples TRBV19 to TRBJ1-1; D is possibly TRBD1 (5 bases). The germline V and J ends were trimmed by 5 bases and 1 base, with 11 bases remaining between them. From germline, CDR1 is LNHDA and CDR2 SQIVND (reference sequence). The CDR3 is 14 residues long.

The chain employs TRBV24-1 and TRBJ2-4, with TRBD1 identical over 8 bases. Germline lookup yields CDR1 KGHDR and CDR2 SFDVKD. Unmatched junction bases numbered 7, after V lost 4 bases and J lost 6 bases. CDR3 length: 15 amino acids. The CDR3 is CATSDPGQGGNIQYF. CDR3 nucleotide sequence: TGTGCCACCAGTGACCCTGGACAGGGTGGAAACATTCAGTACTTC.

This rearrangement joins TRBV7-9 to TRBJ1-4, with D possibly being TRBD1 (5 bases). Trimming removed 2 bases from V and 4 bases from J, with 11 bases in between. The CDR3 extends over 15 amino acids. CDR1 and CDR2 from the germline V gene are SEHNR and FQNEAQ (reference sequence). The CDR3 region is CASSLSGTYNEKLFF. The CDR3 bases are TGTGCCAGCAGCTTATCCGGGACCTATAATGAAAAACTGTTTTTT.

This chain links TRBV9 with TRBJ1-2; D perhaps matches TRBD1 (6 bases). CDR1 and CDR2 (germline): SGDLS, YYNGEE. Deletions cut 0 bases from V and 5 bases from J, with 11 bases between. There are 14 residues in the CDR3. The CDR3 DNA reads TGTGCCAGCAGCGTAGAGCCAGGGGCGTATGGCTACACCTTC. It yields the protein CASSVEPGAYGYTF.

Worth noting for this clone: Mismatch with germline at one junction end may stem from a read error. At the DNA level, this CDR3 is encoded by other sequences in the same sample as well. This chain joins TRBV25-1 and TRBJ1-1; D might be TRBD1 (5 bases). CDR3 size: 15 residues. In germline, CDR1 is MGHDK, CDR2 SYGVNS. In DNA form, the CDR3 reads TGTGCCAGCAGTACAGGTTATCCTCAGAACACTGAAGCCTTCTTT. This sequence encodes CASSTGYPQNTEAFF.

The V call is TRBV5-1, the J call TRBJ1-2, with TRBD1 matching 11 bases. The germline V gene encodes CDR1 SGHRS and CDR2 YFSETQ. This CDR3 contains 14 residues. J gave up 4 bases and V 5 bases, and 4 bases lay outside the gene matches. CDR3 loop: CASRGQGVGYGYTF. DNA of the CDR3: TGCGCCAGCAGGGGACAGGGGGTAGGCTATGGCTACACCTTC. The whole variable domain, filled in from reference TRBV5-1 and TRBJ1-2, reads KAGVTQTPRYLIKTRGQQVTLSCSPISGHRSVSWYQQTPGQGLQFLFEYFSETQRNKGNFPGRFSGRQFSNSRSEMNVSTLELGDSALYLCASRGQGVGYGYTFGSGTRLTVV.

The V call is TRBV7-2, the J call TRBJ1-6; D is perhaps TRBD1 (5 bases). Germline V gene lookup returns CDR1 SGHTA and CDR2 FQGNSA. V was pared by 4 bases and J by 10 bases, with 26 bases between. CDR3 length: 18 residues. The CDR3 coding sequence is TGTGCCAGCAGCTCGGCCCGACAGCCTATTCTACGGGGGTCACCCCTCCACTTT. Amino acid sequence: CASSSARQPILRGSPLHF.